Listed here are 18 T cell receptor beta chains from one sample, sequenced in a study of blood T cells in healthy people across ages. The authors ran a second PCR of about 6 to 11 cycles using a sample-barcoded 5' primer and a J-beta primer mix. TCRdb re-derived calls from the 5' RACE reads in MiXCR, one entry per CDR3 protein. Among some 1,800,000 distinct CDR3 sequences, around 42% were seen once, and the ten largest hold 23%. Sequencing was performed on blood. These receptors originate from a human donor in good health.

On this clonotype: One junction end disagrees with the germline gene, perhaps due to a read error. The rearrangement uses TRBV7-9 and TRBJ2-1; D is unresolved. The V gene's germline CDR1 is SEHNR and CDR2 FQNEAQ (reference sequence). The CDR3 totals 14 residues. CDR3 region: CASSLVYGDNEQFF. The CDR3 DNA reads TGTGCCAGCAGCTTAGTGTACGGAGACAACGAGCAGTTCTTC.

This clonotype was seen more than once but under ten times. The V call is TRBV7-2, the J call TRBJ2-3, with D maybe TRBD1 (6 bases). Germline V gene sequence: CDR1 SGHTA, CDR2 FQGNSA. Trimming shortened V by 5 bases and J by 8 bases, and 23 bases separated the two germline ends. The CDR3 extends over 16 amino acids. The CDR3 nucleotides read TGTGCCAGCAGCCCACGAGGTCCGGGATTAGGGGGTACGCAGTATTTT. This gives the protein CASSPRGPGLGGTQYF.

The J gene is TRBJ2-1, the V gene TRBV6-2 or TRBV6-3; 7 nucleotides agree with TRBD2. The CDR3 has 14 amino acids. Germline lookup yields CDR1 MNHEY and CDR2 SVGEGT. V shed 2 bases and J 8 bases; nucleotides not matched to a gene: 6. Here the CDR3 DNA reads TGTGCCAGCAGTTACCCCGGGACTACCTATGAGCAGTTCTTC. Encoded protein: CASSYPGTTYEQFF.

The gene calls are TRBV10-3 and TRBJ1-5; a weak D match, TRBD1 (6 bases). Trimming pared 2 bases from V and 7 bases from J, leaving 12 bases between. There are 14 residues in the CDR3. Germline-derived CDR1 and CDR2 are ENHRY and SYGVKD. The CDR3 region has the DNA TGTGCCATCAGTGAGGGTACAGGGATGCAGCCCCAGCATTTT. Its protein is CAISEGTGMQPQHF.

The chain carries TRBV24-1 and TRBJ1-5; D unclear. This CDR3 region has 14 residues. Trimming took off 6 bases at V and 1 base at J, with 9 bases between the two ends. Germline CDR1 and CDR2: KGHDR and SFDVKD. The CDR3 DNA follows: TGTGCCACCAGTTTGGAGAGCAGCAATCAGCCCCAGCATTTT. Its translation: CATSLESSNQPQHF.

This clonotype was found a few times. The chain uses TRBV9 and TRBJ2-5, with a tentative D call TRBD2 (5 bases). Germline assignment: CDR1 SGDLS and CDR2 YYNGEE. The CDR3 consists of 16 residues. Trimming cost V 3 bases and J 7 bases, with 22 bases left between them. CDR3 region: CASSGGIGPIEGTQYF. The CDR3 nucleotides read TGTGCCAGCAGCGGGGGTATTGGACCTATCGAGGGGACCCAGTACTTC.

To note about this clonotype: A much larger clone lies one base from this, so it may be a read error. This chain links TRBV7-2 with TRBJ1-2; D is undetermined. CDR1 is SGHTA, CDR2 FQGNSA, per germline. The CDR3 has 17 amino acids. The CDR3 DNA reads as TGTGCCAGCAGCTTGGAACGTCTCTCAGTACCTAACTATGGCTGCACCTTC. Translated, it gives CASSLERLSVPNYGCTF. The full variable domain, rest sourced from reference TRBV7-2 and TRBJ1-2, is GAGVSQSPSNKVTEKGKDVELRCDPISGHTALYWYRQSLGQGLEFLIYFQGNSAPDKSGLPSDRFSAERTGGSVSTLTIQRTQQEDSAVYLCASSLERLSVPNYGCTFGSGTRLTVV.

The chain's CDR3 is CASRAGTGGGGYTF. CDR3 in DNA: TGTGCCAGCAGGGCCGGGACAGGCGGCGGCGGCTACACCTTC. V gene TRBV6-6 combines with J gene TRBJ1-2; TRBD1 matches at 8 bases. Germline V gives CDR1 MNHNY, CDR2 SVGAGI (reference sequence). This CDR3 is built from 14 residues. J was trimmed by 8 bases and V by 6 bases; bases with no gene match: 11.

Written as DNA, the CDR3 is TGCGCCAGCAGCCAAGATAACGGGGGGGCCCACAATGAGCAGTTCTTC. Translated: CASSQDNGGAHNEQFF. This chain uses TRBV4-3 with TRBJ2-1, with 8 bases aligning to TRBD2. After removal of 0 bases from V and 5 bases from J, the junction contained 6 bases not matched to a gene. CDR1 is LGHNA and CDR2 is YSLEER in the germline V gene. The CDR3 runs to 16 residues.

This clonotype was detected ten times or more. V gene TRBV7-2 combines with J gene TRBJ2-7; D remains ambiguous. This CDR3 is 12 amino acids long. V was pared by 4 bases and J by 4 bases, with 8 bases between. Germline loops: CDR1 SGHTA, CDR2 FQGNSA. The CDR3 sequence: CASSSVGYEQYF. In DNA, the CDR3 is TGTGCCAGCAGCTCGGTAGGGTACGAGCAGTACTTC.

The chain has TRBV11-1 and TRBJ2-5, with D hard to call. Matching the DNA end better, TRBJ2-7 makes the J call doubtful. CDR1 is SGHAT, CDR2 FQDESV, per germline (reference sequence). This CDR3 is 14 amino acids long. Here the CDR3 reads CASSLHSQLYEQYF. CDR3 DNA: TGTGCCAGCAGCTTACACAGCCAACTCTACGAGCAGTACTTC.

The rearrangement links TRBV6-1 to TRBJ2-5; TRBD1 might be the D (6 bases). The J call may be mistaken, given a closer DNA end match to TRBJ2-7. CDR3 length equals 14 residues. Germline CDR1 MNHNS, CDR2 SASEGT. Written as DNA, the CDR3 is TGTGCCAGCAGTGAATGGGGGCTAAACTGCGAGCAGTACTTC. This gives the protein CASSEWGLNCEQYF.

The chain uses TRBV5-1 and TRBJ2-7, with D possibly matching TRBD2 (6 bases). Germline-derived CDR1 and CDR2 are SGHRS and YFSETQ. The CDR3 extends over 14 amino acids. Trimming took 2 bases from V and 5 from J, leaving 14 bases between them. The CDR3 coding sequence is TGCGCCAGCAGCTTCGGAGGGGCAGGAGACGAGCAGTACTTC. It specifies CASSFGGAGDEQYF. Variable domain in full (rest from reference TRBV5-1 and TRBJ2-7): KAGVTQTPRYLIKTRGQQVTLSCSPISGHRSVSWYQQTPGQGLQFLFEYFSETQRNKGNFPGRFSGRQFSNSRSEMNVSTLELGDSALYLCASSFGGAGDEQYFGPGTRLTVT.

This clonotype was found a few times. The chain carries TRBV20-1 and TRBJ2-3; 8 bases are a match to TRBD1. Germline V gene sequence: CDR1 DFQATT, CDR2 SNEGSKA (reference sequence). V dropped 5 bases and J dropped 3; count of bases not matched to a gene: 7. The CDR3 covers 14 residues. DNA of the CDR3: TGCAGTGCTCTGGACAGGGAATGGACAGATACGCAGTATTTT. It translates to CSALDREWTDTQYF.

This clonotype was observed a handful of times. This chain uses TRBV11-2 with TRBJ1-2; D might be TRBD1 (5 bases). The CDR3 covers 14 residues. The ends were cut back, 5 bases at V and 2 bases at J, with 12 bases in the middle. Germline V gene lookup returns CDR1 SGHAT and CDR2 FQNNGV. For the CDR3, the DNA is TGTGCCAGCAGCCCCTGGGACCGCAACTATGGCTACACCTTC. Its protein product is CASSPWDRNYGYTF.

This chain links TRBV27 with TRBJ1-5; possible D gene TRBD1, 6 bases. The CDR3 length is 15 residues. Germline values: CDR1 MNHEY, CDR2 SMNVEV (reference sequence). Trimming cost V 5 bases and J 0 bases, with 11 bases left between them. CDR3 nucleotides: TGTGCCAGCAGTGGAATAGGGGGTAGCAATCAGCCCCAGCATTTT. Translated: CASSGIGGSNQPQHF.

In its sample, this clonotype was seen a few times. The V and J genes are TRBV12-3 or TRBV12-4 and TRBJ2-3; D not resolved. V shed 7 bases and J shed 4 bases, with 12 bases lying between them. The CDR3 sequence is 13 residues long. The CDR3 is CASTEQNADTQYF. CDR3 in DNA: TGTGCCAGCACCGAACAAAACGCAGATACGCAGTATTTT.

The rearrangement uses TRBV7-9 and TRBJ1-5; D is unclear. This CDR3 contains 13 residues. The V and J ends lost 8 bases and 3 bases respectively, with 11 bases between them. Germline V gene sequence: CDR1 SEHNR, CDR2 FQNEAQ (reference sequence). CDR3 nucleotide sequence: TGTGCCAGCGGCTCGGACCCCAATCAGCCCCAGCATTTT. It specifies CASGSDPNQPQHF.